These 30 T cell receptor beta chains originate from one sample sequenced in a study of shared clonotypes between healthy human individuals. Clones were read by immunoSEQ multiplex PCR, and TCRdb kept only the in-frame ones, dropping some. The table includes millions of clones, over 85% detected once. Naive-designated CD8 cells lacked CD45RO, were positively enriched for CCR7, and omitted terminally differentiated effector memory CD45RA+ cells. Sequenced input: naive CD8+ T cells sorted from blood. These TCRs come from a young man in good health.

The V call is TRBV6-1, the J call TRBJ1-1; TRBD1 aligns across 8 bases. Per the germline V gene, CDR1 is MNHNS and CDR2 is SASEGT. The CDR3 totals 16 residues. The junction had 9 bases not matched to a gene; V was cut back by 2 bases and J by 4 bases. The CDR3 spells CASSEQIRGLSTEAFF. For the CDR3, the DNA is TGTGCCAGCAGTGAACAGATCAGGGGGCTGTCCACTGAAGCTTTCTTT.

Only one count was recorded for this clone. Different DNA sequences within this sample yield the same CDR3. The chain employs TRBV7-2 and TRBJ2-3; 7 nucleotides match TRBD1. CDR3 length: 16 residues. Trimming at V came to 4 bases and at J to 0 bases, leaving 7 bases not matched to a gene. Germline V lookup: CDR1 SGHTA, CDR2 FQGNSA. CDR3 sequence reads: CASSSPDRTSTDTQYF. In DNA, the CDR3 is TGTGCCAGCAGCTCCCCGGACAGGACTAGCACAGATACGCAGTATTTT.

Written as DNA, the CDR3 is TGTGCCAGCAGCTTTCTGGACAGGGAAGAGACCCAGTACTTC. Protein sequence: CASSFLDREETQYF. The chain employs TRBV7-9 and TRBJ2-5; 8 nucleotides align to TRBD1. Germline assignment: CDR1 SEHNR and CDR2 FQNEAQ (reference sequence). J was trimmed by 3 bases and V by 3 bases; bases with no gene match: 3. The CDR3 has 14 amino acids.

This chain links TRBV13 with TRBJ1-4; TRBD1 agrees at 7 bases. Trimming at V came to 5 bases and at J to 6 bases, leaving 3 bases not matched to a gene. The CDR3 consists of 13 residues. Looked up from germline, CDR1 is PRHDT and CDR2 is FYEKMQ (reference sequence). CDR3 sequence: CASSIDRDEKLFF. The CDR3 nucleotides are TGTGCCAGCAGCATCGACAGGGATGAAAAACTGTTTTTT.

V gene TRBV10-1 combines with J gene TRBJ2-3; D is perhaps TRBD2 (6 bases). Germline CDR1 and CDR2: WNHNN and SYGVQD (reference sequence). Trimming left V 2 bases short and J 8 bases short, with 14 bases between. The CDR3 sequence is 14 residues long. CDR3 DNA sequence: TGCGCCAGCAGTGAGATTGGGGACTCGGGTACGCAGTATTTT. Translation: CASSEIGDSGTQYF.

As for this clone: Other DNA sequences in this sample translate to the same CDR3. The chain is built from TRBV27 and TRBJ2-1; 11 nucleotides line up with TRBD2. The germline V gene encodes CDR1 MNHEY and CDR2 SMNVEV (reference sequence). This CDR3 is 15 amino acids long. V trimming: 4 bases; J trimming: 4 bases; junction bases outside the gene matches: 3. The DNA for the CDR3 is TGTGCCAGCAGTTCGGGACTAGCGGCATACAATGAGCAGTTCTTC. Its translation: CASSSGLAAYNEQFF.

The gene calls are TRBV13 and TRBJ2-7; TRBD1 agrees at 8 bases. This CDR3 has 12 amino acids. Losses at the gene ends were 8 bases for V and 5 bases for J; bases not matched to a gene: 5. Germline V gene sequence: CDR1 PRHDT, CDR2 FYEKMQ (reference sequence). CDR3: CASHGQGDEQYF. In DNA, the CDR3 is TGTGCCAGCCACGGACAGGGCGACGAGCAGTACTTC. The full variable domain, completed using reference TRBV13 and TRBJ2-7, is AAGVIQSPRHLIKEKRETATLKCYPIPRHDTVYWYQQGPGQDPQFLISFYEKMQSDKGSIPDRFSAQQFSDYHSELNMSSLELGDSALYFCASHGQGDEQYFGPGTRLTVT.

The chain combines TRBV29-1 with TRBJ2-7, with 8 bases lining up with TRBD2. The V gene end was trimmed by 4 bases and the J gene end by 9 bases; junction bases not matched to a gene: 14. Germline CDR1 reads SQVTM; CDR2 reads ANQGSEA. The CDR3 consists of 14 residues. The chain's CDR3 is CSVVLAGTRSRQYF. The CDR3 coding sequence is TGCAGCGTTGTTCTAGCGGGCACCCGGTCCCGGCAGTACTTC.

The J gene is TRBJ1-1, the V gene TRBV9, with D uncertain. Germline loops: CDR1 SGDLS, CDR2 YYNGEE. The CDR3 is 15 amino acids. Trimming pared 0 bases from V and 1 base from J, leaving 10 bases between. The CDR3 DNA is TGTGCCAGCAGCGTAGCACTGACCCCGAACACTGAAGCTTTCTTT. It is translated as CASSVALTPNTEAFF. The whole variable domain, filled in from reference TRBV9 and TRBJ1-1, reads DSGVTQTPKHLITATGQRVTLRCSPRSGDLSVYWYQQSLDQGLQFLIQYYNGEERAKGNILERFSAQQFPDLHSELNLSSLELGDSALYFCASSVALTPNTEAFFGQGTRLTVV.

The CDR3 sequence is CASSIGTGGKWTEAFF. CDR3 bases: TGTGCCAGTAGTATTGGGACAGGGGGCAAGTGGACTGAAGCTTTCTTT. This sequence joins TRBV19 and TRBJ1-1; 12 nucleotides match TRBD1. Germline V gene sequence: CDR1 LNHDA, CDR2 SQIVND (reference sequence). This CDR3 has 16 residues. J gave up 5 bases and V 3 bases, and 7 bases lay outside the gene matches.

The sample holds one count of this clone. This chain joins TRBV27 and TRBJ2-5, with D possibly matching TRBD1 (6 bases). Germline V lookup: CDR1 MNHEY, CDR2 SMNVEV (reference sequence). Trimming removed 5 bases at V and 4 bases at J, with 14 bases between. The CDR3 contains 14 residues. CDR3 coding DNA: TGTGCCAGCAGTGGAACAGGGTTAGGAGAGACCCAGTACTTC. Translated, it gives CASSGTGLGETQYF.

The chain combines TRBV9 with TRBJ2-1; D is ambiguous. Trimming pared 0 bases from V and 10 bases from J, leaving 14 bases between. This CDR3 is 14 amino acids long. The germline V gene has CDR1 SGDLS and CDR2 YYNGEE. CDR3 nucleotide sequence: TGTGCCAGCAGCGTAGGGGGTTGGTTGGAGGAGCAGTTCTTC. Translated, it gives CASSVGGWLEEQFF.

CDR3 protein: CASSQETTGISYNEQFF. The CDR3 nucleotides read TGCGCCAGCAGCCAAGAAACGACAGGGATCTCCTACAATGAGCAGTTCTTC. The rearrangement links TRBV4-3 to TRBJ2-1; 7 bases fit TRBD1. Trimming took 0 bases from V and 0 from J; bases not matched to a gene: 5. Germline loops: CDR1 LGHNA, CDR2 YSLEER. This CDR3 contains 17 residues.

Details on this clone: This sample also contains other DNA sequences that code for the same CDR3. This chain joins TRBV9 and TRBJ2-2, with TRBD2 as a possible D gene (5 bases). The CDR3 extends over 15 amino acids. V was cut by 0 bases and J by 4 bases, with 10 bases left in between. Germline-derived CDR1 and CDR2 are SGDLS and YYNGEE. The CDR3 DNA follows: TGTGCCAGCAGCGTAGCCGGGGAAAGCACCGGGGAGCTGTTTTTT. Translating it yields CASSVAGESTGELFF.

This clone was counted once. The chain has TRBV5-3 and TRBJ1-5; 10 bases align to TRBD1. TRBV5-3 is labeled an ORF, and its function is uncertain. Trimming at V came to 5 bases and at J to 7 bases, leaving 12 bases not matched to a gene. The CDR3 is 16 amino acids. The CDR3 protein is CARRGRRDRGHQPQHF. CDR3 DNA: TGTGCCAGAAGAGGACGGAGGGACAGGGGTCACCAGCCCCAGCATTTT.

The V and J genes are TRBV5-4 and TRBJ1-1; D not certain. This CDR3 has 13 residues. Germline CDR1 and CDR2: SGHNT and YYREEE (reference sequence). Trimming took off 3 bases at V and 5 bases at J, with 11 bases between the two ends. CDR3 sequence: CASSWTGRTEAFF. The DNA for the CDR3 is TGTGCCAGCAGCTGGACGGGGAGGACTGAAGCTTTCTTT.

CDR3 nucleotide sequence: TGTGCCAGCAGCGGGAGACCGGATACGCAGTATTTT. Translated: CASSGRPDTQYF. The J gene is TRBJ2-3, the V gene TRBV27; TRBD2 is a possible D gene (6 bases). V was pared by 6 bases and J by 6 bases, with 10 bases between. The CDR3 has 12 amino acids. Germline CDR1 is MNHEY and CDR2 is SMNVEV (reference sequence).

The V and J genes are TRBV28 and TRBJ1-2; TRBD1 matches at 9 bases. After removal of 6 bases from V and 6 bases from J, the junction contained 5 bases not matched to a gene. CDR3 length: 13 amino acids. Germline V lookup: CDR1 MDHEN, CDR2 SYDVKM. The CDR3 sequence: CASSSTGGDGYTF. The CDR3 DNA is TGTGCCAGCAGCTCCACAGGGGGCGATGGCTACACCTTC.

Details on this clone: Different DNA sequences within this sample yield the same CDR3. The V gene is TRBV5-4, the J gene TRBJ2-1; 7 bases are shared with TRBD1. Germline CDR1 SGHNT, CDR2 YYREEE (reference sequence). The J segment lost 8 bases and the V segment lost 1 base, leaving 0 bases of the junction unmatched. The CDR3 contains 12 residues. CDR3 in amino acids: CASSLTGDEQFF. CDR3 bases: TGTGCCAGCAGCTTGACAGGGGATGAGCAGTTCTTC.

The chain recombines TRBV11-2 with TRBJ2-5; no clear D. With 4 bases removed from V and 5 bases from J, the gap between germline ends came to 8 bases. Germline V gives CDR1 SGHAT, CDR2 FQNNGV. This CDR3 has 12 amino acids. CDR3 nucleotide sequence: TGTGCCAGCAGCTACCTTGGGGAGACCCAGTACTTC. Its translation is CASSYLGETQYF.

The CDR3 spells CAWSASSYTEQFF. The CDR3, as DNA: TGTGCCTGGAGTGCCTCCAGCTATACTGAGCAGTTCTTC. The V gene is TRBV30, the J gene TRBJ2-1; D unresolved. V was trimmed by 1 base and J by 9 bases, leaving 13 bases between them. The CDR3 loop spans 13 amino acids. Germline CDR1 reads GTSNPN; CDR2 reads SVGIG (reference sequence). The full variable domain, in which reference TRBV30 and TRBJ2-1 provide the parts outside the CDR3, is SQTIHQWPATLVQPVGSPLSLECTVEGTSNPNLYWYRQAAGRGLQLLFYSVGIGQISSEVPQNLSASRPQDRQFILSSKKLLLSDSGFYLCAWSASSYTEQFFGPGTRLTVL.

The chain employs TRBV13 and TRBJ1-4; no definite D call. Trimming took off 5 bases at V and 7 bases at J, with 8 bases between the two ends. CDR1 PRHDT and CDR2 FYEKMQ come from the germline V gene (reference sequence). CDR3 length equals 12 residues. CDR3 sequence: CASSRQGEKLFF. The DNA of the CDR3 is TGTGCCAGCAGCAGACAAGGTGAAAAACTGTTTTTT. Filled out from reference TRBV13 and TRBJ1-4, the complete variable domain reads AAGVIQSPRHLIKEKRETATLKCYPIPRHDTVYWYQQGPGQDPQFLISFYEKMQSDKGSIPDRFSAQQFSDYHSELNMSSLELGDSALYFCASSRQGEKLFFGSGTQLSVL.

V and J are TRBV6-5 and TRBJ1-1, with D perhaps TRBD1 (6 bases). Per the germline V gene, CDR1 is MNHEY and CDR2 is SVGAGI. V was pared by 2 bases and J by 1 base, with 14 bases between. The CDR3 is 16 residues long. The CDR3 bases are TGTGCCAGCAGTTACACGCCGGACAGAGAGAACACTGAAGCTTTCTTT. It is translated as CASSYTPDRENTEAFF.

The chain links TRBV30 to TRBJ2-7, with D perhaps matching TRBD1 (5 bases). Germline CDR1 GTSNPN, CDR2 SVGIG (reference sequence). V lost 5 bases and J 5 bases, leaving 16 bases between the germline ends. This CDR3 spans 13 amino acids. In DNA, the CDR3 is TGTGCCTGGGGTCAGGGCATAAGGAACGAGCAGTACTTC. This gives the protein CAWGQGIRNEQYF.

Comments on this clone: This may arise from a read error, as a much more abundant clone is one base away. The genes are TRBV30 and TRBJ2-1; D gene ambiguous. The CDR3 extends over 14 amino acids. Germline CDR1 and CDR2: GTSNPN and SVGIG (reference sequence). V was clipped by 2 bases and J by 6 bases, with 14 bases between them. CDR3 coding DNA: TGTGCCTGGAGTCTGGGCCCAAACTGCAATGAGCAGTTCTTC. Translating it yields CAWSLGPNCNEQFF.

CDR3 nucleotides: TGTGCCAGCAGCGCTTACAGGGCCTCGACCGGGGAGCTGTTTTTT. Translation gives CASSAYRASTGELFF. The V gene is TRBV9, the J gene TRBJ2-2; TRBD1 is a possible D gene (6 bases). Trimming left V 3 bases short and J 5 bases short, with 14 bases between. Germline CDR1 reads SGDLS; CDR2 reads YYNGEE. CDR3 length equals 15 residues.

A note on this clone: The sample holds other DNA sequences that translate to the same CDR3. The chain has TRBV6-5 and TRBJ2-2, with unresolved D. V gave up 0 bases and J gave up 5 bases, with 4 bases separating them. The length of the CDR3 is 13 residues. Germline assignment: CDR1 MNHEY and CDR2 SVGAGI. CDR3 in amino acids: CASSYSLTGELFF. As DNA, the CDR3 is TGTGCCAGCAGTTACTCACTAACCGGGGAGCTGTTTTTT.

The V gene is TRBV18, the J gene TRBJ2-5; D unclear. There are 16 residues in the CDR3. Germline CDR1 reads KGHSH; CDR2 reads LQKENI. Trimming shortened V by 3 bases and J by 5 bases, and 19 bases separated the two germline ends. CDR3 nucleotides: TGTGCCAGCTCACCGATGGGTGCTCTCTATGAGGAGACCCAGTACTTC. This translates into CASSPMGALYEETQYF.

The DNA for the CDR3 is TGTGCCAGCAGCTTCGGGACCGGAGAGTCCTCCTACGAGCAGTACTTC. This gives the protein CASSFGTGESSYEQYF. The genes are TRBV27 and TRBJ2-7, with D possibly being TRBD1 or TRBD2 (5 bases each). The CDR3 contains 16 residues. Germline CDR1 and CDR2: MNHEY and SMNVEV (reference sequence). Trimming removed 6 bases at V and 0 bases at J, with 18 bases between.

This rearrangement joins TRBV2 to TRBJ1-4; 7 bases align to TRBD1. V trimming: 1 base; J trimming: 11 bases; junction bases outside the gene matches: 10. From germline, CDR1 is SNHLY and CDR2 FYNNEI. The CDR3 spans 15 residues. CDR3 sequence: CASSEGDRDLGKLFF. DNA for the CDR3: TGTGCCAGCAGTGAAGGGGACAGAGATTTGGGTAAACTGTTTTTT.